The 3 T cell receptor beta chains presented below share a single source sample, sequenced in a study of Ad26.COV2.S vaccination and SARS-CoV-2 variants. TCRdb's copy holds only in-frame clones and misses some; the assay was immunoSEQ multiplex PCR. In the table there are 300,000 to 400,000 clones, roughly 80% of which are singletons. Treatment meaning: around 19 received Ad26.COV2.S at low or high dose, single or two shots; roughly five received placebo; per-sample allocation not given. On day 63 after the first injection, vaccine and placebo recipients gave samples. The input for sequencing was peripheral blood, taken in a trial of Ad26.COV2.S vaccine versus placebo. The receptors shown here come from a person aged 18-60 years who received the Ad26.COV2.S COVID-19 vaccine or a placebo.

The CDR3 region is CASSQDHRGYQPQHF. The CDR3 DNA is TGTGCCAGCAGCCAAGACCACAGGGGTTACCAGCCCCAGCATTTT. The rearrangement links TRBV3-1 (or the pseudogene TRBV3-2) to TRBJ1-5; 7 bases are shared with TRBD1. Trimming took 0 bases from V and 7 from J; bases not matched to a gene: 6. CDR3 length: 15 residues. CDR1 and CDR2 (germline): LGHDT, YNNKEL (reference sequence).

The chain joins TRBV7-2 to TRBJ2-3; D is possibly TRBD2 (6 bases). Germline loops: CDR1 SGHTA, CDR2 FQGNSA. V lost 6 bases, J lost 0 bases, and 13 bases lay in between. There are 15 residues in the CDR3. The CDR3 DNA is TGTGCCAGCAGGCGGGACTTTAGGAGCACAGATACGCAGTATTTT. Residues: CASRRDFRSTDTQYF.

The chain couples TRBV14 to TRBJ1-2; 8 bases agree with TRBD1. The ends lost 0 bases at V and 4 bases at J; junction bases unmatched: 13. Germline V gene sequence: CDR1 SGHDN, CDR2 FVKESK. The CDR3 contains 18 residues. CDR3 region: CASSQEGGQGPLLYGYTF. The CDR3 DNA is TGTGCCAGCAGCCAAGAGGGCGGACAGGGACCTTTACTCTATGGCTACACCTTC.